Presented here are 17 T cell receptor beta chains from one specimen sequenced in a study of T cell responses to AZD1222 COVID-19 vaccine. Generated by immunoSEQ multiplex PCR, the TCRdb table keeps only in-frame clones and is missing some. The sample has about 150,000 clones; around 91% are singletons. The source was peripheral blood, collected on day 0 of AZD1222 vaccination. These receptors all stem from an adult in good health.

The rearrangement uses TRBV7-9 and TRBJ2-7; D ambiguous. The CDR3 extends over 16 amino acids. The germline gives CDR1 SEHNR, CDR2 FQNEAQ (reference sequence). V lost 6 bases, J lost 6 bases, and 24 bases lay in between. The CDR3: CASSSTRTRSVIEQYF. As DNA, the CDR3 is TGTGCCAGCAGTTCGACCCGGACGCGTTCGGTGATCGAGCAGTACTTC.

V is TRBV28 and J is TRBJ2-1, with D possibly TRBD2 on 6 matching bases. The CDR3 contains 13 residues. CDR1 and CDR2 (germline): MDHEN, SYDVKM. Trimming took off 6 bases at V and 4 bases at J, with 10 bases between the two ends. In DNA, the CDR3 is TGTGCCAGCAGGGGGGACTCTTACAATGAGCAGTTCTTC. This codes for CASRGDSYNEQFF.

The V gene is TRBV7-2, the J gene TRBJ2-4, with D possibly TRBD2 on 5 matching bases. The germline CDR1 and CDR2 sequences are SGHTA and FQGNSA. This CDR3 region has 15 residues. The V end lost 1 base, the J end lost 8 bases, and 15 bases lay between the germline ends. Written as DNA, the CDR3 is TGTGCCAGCAGCTTAGTAGCGCCCTTTCTTGACATTCAGTACTTC. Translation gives CASSLVAPFLDIQYF.

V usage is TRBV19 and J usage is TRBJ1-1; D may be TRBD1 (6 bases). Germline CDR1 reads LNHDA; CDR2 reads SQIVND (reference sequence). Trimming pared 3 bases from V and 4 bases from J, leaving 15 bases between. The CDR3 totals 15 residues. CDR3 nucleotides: TGTGCCAGTAGTATGGACCTATTACAGGGCACTGAAGCTTTCTTT. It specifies CASSMDLLQGTEAFF.

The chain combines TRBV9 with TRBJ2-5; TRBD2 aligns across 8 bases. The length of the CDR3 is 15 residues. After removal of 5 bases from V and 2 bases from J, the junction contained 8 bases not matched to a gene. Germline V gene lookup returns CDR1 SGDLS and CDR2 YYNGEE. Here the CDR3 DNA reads TGTGCCAGCAGTTATAGCGGGGCTCCACAAGAGACCCAGTACTTC. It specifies CASSYSGAPQETQYF.

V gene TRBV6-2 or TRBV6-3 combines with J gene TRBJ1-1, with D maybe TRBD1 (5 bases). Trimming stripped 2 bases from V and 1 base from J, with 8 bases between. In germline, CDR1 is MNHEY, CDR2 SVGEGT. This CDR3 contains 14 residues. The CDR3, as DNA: TGTGCCAGCAGTTACAGAGGGGCGAACACTGAAGCTTTCTTT. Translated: CASSYRGANTEAFF.

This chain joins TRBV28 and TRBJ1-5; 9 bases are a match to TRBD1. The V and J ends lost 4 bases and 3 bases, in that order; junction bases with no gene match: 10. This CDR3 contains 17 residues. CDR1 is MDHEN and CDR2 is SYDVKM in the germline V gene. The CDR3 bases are TGTGCCAGCAGTTCCCCCGGACAGGGGCATTACAATCAGCCCCAGCATTTT. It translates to CASSSPGQGHYNQPQHF.

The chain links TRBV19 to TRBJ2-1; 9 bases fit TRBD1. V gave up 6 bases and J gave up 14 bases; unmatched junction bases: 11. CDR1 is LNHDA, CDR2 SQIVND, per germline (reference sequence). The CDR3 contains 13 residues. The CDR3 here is CASSKSHRDREFF. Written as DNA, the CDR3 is TGTGCCAGTAGCAAATCCCACCGGGACAGGGAGTTCTTC.

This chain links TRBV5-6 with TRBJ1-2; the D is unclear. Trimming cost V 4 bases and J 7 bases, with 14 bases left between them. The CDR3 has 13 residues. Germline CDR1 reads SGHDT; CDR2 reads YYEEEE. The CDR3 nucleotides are TGTGCCAGCAGCCCCGATGACACCCCTGGCTACACCTTC. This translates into CASSPDDTPGYTF. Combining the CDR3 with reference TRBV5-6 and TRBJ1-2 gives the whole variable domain DAGVTQSPTHLIKTRGQQVTLRCSPKSGHDTVSWYQQALGQGPQFIFQYYEEEERQRGNFPDRFSGHQFPNYSSELNVNALLLGDSALYLCASSPDDTPGYTFGSGTRLTVV.

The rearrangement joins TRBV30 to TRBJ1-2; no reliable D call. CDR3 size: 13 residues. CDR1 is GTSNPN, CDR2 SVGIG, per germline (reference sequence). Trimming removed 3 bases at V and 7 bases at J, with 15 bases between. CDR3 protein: CAWSAPGVAGYTF. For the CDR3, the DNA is TGTGCCTGGAGCGCCCCCGGGGTGGCTGGCTACACCTTC.

The CDR3 DNA sequence: TGTGCCAGCAGTGACCGGACAGGGCGATATCAGCCCCAGCATTTT. Residues: CASSDRTGRYQPQHF. The chain recombines TRBV6-2 or TRBV6-3 with TRBJ1-5, with 8 bases that match TRBD1. Germline loops: CDR1 MNHEY, CDR2 SVGEGT. V lost 5 bases to trimming and J lost 5 bases; unmatched junction nucleotides: 8. This CDR3 spans 15 amino acids.

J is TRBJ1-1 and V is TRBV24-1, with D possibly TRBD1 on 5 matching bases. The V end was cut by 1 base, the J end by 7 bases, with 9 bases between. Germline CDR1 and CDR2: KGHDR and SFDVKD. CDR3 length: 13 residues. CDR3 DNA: TGTGCCACCAGTGATTTAATGGGACTTGAAGCTTTCTTT. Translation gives CATSDLMGLEAFF.

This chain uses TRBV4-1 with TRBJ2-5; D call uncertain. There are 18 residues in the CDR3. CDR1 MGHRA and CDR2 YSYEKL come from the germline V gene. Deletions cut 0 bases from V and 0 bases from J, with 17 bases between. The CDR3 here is CASSQEAAVAHYQETQYF. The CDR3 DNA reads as TGCGCCAGCAGCCAAGAGGCGGCGGTTGCCCACTACCAAGAGACCCAGTACTTC.

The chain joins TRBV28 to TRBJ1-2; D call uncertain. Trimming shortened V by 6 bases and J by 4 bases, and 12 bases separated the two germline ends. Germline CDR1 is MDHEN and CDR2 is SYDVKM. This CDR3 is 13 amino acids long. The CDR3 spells CASRGPSVYGYTF. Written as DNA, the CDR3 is TGTGCCAGCAGAGGGCCATCCGTCTATGGCTACACCTTC.

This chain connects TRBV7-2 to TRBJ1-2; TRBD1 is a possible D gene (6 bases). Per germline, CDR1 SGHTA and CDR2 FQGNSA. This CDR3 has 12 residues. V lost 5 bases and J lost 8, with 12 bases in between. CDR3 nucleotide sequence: TGTGCCAGCAGCCCGGACAGTCCCGGCTACACCTTC. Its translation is CASSPDSPGYTF.

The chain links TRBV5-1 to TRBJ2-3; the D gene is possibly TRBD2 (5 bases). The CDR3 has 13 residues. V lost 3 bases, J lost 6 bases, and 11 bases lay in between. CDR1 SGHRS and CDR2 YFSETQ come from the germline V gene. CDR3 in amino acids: CASSSPGMDTQYF. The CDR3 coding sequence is TGCGCCAGCAGCTCCCCGGGAATGGATACGCAGTATTTT.

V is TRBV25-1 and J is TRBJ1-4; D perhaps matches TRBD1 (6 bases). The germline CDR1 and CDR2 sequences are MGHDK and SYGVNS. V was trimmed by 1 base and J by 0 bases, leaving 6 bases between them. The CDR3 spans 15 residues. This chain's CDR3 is CASSEWDTTNEKLFF. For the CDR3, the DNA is TGTGCCAGCAGTGAATGGGACACAACTAATGAAAAACTGTTTTTT.